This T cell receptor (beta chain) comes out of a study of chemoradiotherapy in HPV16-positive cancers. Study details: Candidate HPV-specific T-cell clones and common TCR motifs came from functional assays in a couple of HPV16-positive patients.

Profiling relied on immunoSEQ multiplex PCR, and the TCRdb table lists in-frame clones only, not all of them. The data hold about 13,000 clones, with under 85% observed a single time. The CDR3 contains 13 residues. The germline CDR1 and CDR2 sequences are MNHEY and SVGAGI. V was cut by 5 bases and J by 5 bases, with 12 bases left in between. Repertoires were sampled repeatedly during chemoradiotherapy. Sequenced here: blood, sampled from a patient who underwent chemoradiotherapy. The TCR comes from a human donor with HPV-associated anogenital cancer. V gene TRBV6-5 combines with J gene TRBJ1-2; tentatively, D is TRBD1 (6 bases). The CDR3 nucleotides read TGTGCCAGCAGTCCTGGACAGCTTTATGGCTACACCTTC. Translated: CASSPGQLYGYTF.